Listed below are T cell receptor beta chains from one sample, sequenced in a study of blood T cell repertoires in COVID-19. Clones were sequenced by immunoSEQ multiplex PCR, and TCRdb holds only the in-frame ones, with some missing. The table lists 120,000 to 150,000 clones, roughly 81% of them singletons. The specimen sequenced was peripheral blood. The receptors derive from a human donor with acute or convalescent COVID-19. The donor label of this sample is uncertain. Each CDR3 is given with its conserved first and last residue. Fields, in order: J gene, CDR3 length, V gene, D gene, clone size, CDR3 DNA, CDR3 protein. The D gene is left open where the match is weak. The size of a clone is reported for some rows only, either as once, few or many, or as a class for expanded clones.

j_gene: TRBJ2-1
len: 12
v_gene: TRBV7-9
d_gene: TRBD1
abundance: .
CDR3nt: TGTGCCAGCAGCTTACCCTTAACAGGGGTGTTCTTC
CDR3aa: CASSLPLTGVFF

j_gene: TRBJ1-3
len: 13
v_gene: TRBV4-1
d_gene: .
abundance: .
CDR3nt: TGCGCCAGCAGCCAATCCAGGATAGACACCATATATTTT
CDR3aa: CASSQSRIDTIYF

j_gene: TRBJ1-4
len: 14
v_gene: TRBV7-6
d_gene: .
abundance: .
CDR3nt: TGTGCCAGCAGGGTCAACCAGGGGAGAGAAAAACTGTTTTTT
CDR3aa: CASRVNQGREKLFF

j_gene: TRBJ1-3
len: 16
v_gene: TRBV5-6
d_gene: .
abundance: .
CDR3nt: TGTGCCAGCAGCTCCAAGACAGCAAACTCTGGAAACACCATATATTTT
CDR3aa: CASSSKTANSGNTIYF

j_gene: TRBJ2-5
len: 13
v_gene: TRBV7-8
d_gene: TRBD2
abundance: .
CDR3nt: TGTGCCAGCTGCCTTTCGGGGGGAGAGACCCAGTACTTC
CDR3aa: CASCLSGGETQYF

j_gene: TRBJ2-2
len: 15
v_gene: TRBV18
d_gene: .
abundance: .
CDR3nt: TGTGCCAGCTCACCGGGTAGAGGGCGGATCGGGGAGCTGTTTTTT
CDR3aa: CASSPGRGRIGELFF

j_gene: TRBJ1-1
len: 13
v_gene: TRBV18
d_gene: .
abundance: .
CDR3nt: TGTGCCAGCTCCAGGGGAGTGAACACTGAAGCTTTCTTT
CDR3aa: CASSRGVNTEAFF

j_gene: TRBJ2-5
len: 17
v_gene: TRBV27
d_gene: TRBD2
abundance: once
CDR3nt: TGTGCCAGCAGCCGCGGACTAGCGGGGGACCCCCAAGAGACCCAGTACTTC
CDR3aa: CASSRGLAGDPQETQYF

j_gene: TRBJ1-6
len: 16
v_gene: TRBV7-2
d_gene: .
abundance: .
CDR3nt: TGTGCCAGCAGGTCCGCTCGAGGGGGGGGTTTTTCACCCCTCCACTTT
CDR3aa: CASRSARGGGFSPLHF

j_gene: TRBJ1-1
len: 15
v_gene: TRBV6-5
d_gene: .
abundance: .
CDR3nt: TGTGCCAGCAGGCTCGGGGGGCCACGTGGCACTGAAGCTTTCTTT
CDR3aa: CASRLGGPRGTEAFF

j_gene: TRBJ1-5
len: 18
v_gene: TRBV6-2/TRBV6-3
d_gene: TRBD1
abundance: few
CDR3nt: TGTGCCAGCAGTTACGATCCCGGGACAGGGGGCAAGAGGCAGCCCCAGCATTTT
CDR3aa: CASSYDPGTGGKRQPQHF

j_gene: TRBJ2-3
len: 15
v_gene: TRBV18
d_gene: TRBD1
abundance: .
CDR3nt: TGTGCCAGCTCACCACGGGACAGAGTCACAGATACGCAGTATTTT
CDR3aa: CASSPRDRVTDTQYF

j_gene: TRBJ2-2
len: 15
v_gene: TRBV6-5
d_gene: TRBD1
abundance: .
CDR3nt: TGTGCCAGCAGTCAATGGACAGGGAACACCGGGGAGCTGTTTTTT
CDR3aa: CASSQWTGNTGELFF

j_gene: TRBJ1-2
len: 13
v_gene: TRBV6-5
d_gene: .
abundance: .
CDR3nt: TGTGCCAGCAGGACCGGCAGGCCGGATGGCTACACCTTC
CDR3aa: CASRTGRPDGYTF

j_gene: TRBJ2-5
len: 14
v_gene: TRBV18
d_gene: TRBD1
abundance: .
CDR3nt: TGTGCCAGCTCCTTAGGGACAGTCCAAGAGACCCAGTACTTC
CDR3aa: CASSLGTVQETQYF

j_gene: TRBJ2-2
len: 14
v_gene: TRBV5-1
d_gene: .
abundance: .
CDR3nt: TGCGCCAGCAGCGATGACTTTAACACCGGGGAGCTGTTTTTT
CDR3aa: CASSDDFNTGELFF

j_gene: TRBJ1-4
len: 14
v_gene: TRBV19
d_gene: .
abundance: .
CDR3nt: TGTGCCAGTAGTCGGGGAGGGGATAATGAAAAACTGTTTTTT
CDR3aa: CASSRGGDNEKLFF

j_gene: TRBJ1-5
len: 14
v_gene: TRBV19
d_gene: TRBD1
abundance: .
CDR3nt: TGTGCCAGTAGTATTCTGACAGGGAATCAGCCCCAGCATTTT
CDR3aa: CASSILTGNQPQHF

j_gene: TRBJ2-1
len: 16
v_gene: TRBV28
d_gene: TRBD1
abundance: once
CDR3nt: TGTGCCAGCAGTTTATCGGGCAGGGGGCCATACAATGAGCAGTTCTTC
CDR3aa: CASSLSGRGPYNEQFF

j_gene: TRBJ1-2
len: 16
v_gene: TRBV4-1
d_gene: TRBD1
abundance: .
CDR3nt: TGCGCCAGCAGCCTTGTACCCGGACAGGGAAACTATGGCTACACCTTC
CDR3aa: CASSLVPGQGNYGYTF

j_gene: TRBJ2-5
len: 17
v_gene: TRBV3-1/TRBV3-2
d_gene: .
abundance: .
CDR3nt: TGTGCCAGCAGCCAAGAAAGGGCTAGCGACTTCCAAGAGACCCAGTACTTC
CDR3aa: CASSQERASDFQETQYF

j_gene: TRBJ2-1
len: 14
v_gene: TRBV6-2/TRBV6-3
d_gene: .
abundance: .
CDR3nt: TGTGCCAGCAGCGCGGGGACAGCGTACAATGAGCAGTTCTTC
CDR3aa: CASSAGTAYNEQFF

j_gene: TRBJ1-1
len: 13
v_gene: TRBV18
d_gene: .
abundance: .
CDR3nt: TGTGCCAGCTCACCACTAGAGGACACTGAAGCTTTCTTT
CDR3aa: CASSPLEDTEAFF

j_gene: TRBJ1-6
len: 15
v_gene: TRBV6-5
d_gene: .
abundance: .
CDR3nt: TGTGCCAGCAGTCCCCGGGACAAAAATAATTCACCCCTCCACTTT
CDR3aa: CASSPRDKNNSPLHF

j_gene: TRBJ1-5
len: 13
v_gene: TRBV10-3
d_gene: .
abundance: .
CDR3nt: TGTGCCATCAGTACGGGGGGCAATCAGCCCCAGCATTTT
CDR3aa: CAISTGGNQPQHF

j_gene: TRBJ2-7
len: 14
v_gene: TRBV7-9
d_gene: TRBD1
abundance: .
CDR3nt: TGTGCCAGCAGCTCGACAGGGGCAAGCTACGAGCAGTACTTC
CDR3aa: CASSSTGASYEQYF

j_gene: TRBJ1-2
len: 13
v_gene: TRBV30
d_gene: TRBD1
abundance: .
CDR3nt: TGTGCCTGGAGTGCACAGGGGGCGGATGGCTACACCTTC
CDR3aa: CAWSAQGADGYTF

j_gene: TRBJ1-1
len: 14
v_gene: TRBV7-2
d_gene: .
abundance: .
CDR3nt: TGTGCCAGCAGCCCATACAACCCGGGGACTGAAGCTTTCTTT
CDR3aa: CASSPYNPGTEAFF

j_gene: TRBJ1-5
len: 14
v_gene: TRBV19
d_gene: TRBD1
abundance: .
CDR3nt: TGTGCCAGTAGTATCGGGGACAGAAGTCAGCCCCAGCATTTT
CDR3aa: CASSIGDRSQPQHF

j_gene: TRBJ1-4
len: 15
v_gene: TRBV6-5
d_gene: .
abundance: .
CDR3nt: TGTGCCAGCAGTTATGACCCAGGAGGCGGAGAAAAACTGTTTTTT
CDR3aa: CASSYDPGGGEKLFF

j_gene: TRBJ1-2
len: 12
v_gene: TRBV24-1
d_gene: .
abundance: .
CDR3nt: TGTGCCACCAGTGAGGGGGCCTATGGCTACACCTTC
CDR3aa: CATSEGAYGYTF

j_gene: TRBJ1-5
len: 13
v_gene: TRBV19
d_gene: .
abundance: .
CDR3nt: TGTGCCAGTGTAACAGGACACAATCAGCCCCAGCATTTT
CDR3aa: CASVTGHNQPQHF

j_gene: TRBJ1-2
len: 14
v_gene: TRBV19
d_gene: TRBD1
abundance: .
CDR3nt: TGTGCCAGTAGTATAGACGGGACAGGTCGGGGCTACACCTTC
CDR3aa: CASSIDGTGRGYTF

j_gene: TRBJ2-1
len: 15
v_gene: TRBV3-1/TRBV3-2
d_gene: .
abundance: .
CDR3nt: TGTGCCAGCAGGCACCGAAGCGGGTTACCCAATGAGCAGTTCTTC
CDR3aa: CASRHRSGLPNEQFF

j_gene: TRBJ2-7
len: 15
v_gene: TRBV5-4
d_gene: .
abundance: .
CDR3nt: TGTGCCAGCAGCTTGGAAACAGGTCTTTCCTACGAGCAGTACTTC
CDR3aa: CASSLETGLSYEQYF

j_gene: TRBJ2-3
len: 13
v_gene: TRBV7-2
d_gene: TRBD2
abundance: .
CDR3nt: TGTGCCAGCAGCTTGAATTGGCGGGGGACGCAGTATTTT
CDR3aa: CASSLNWRGTQYF

j_gene: TRBJ1-1
len: 14
v_gene: TRBV11-2
d_gene: TRBD1
abundance: .
CDR3nt: TGTGCCAGCAGCCTACAGGGGGCGGACACTGAAGCTTTCTTT
CDR3aa: CASSLQGADTEAFF

j_gene: TRBJ2-1
len: 19
v_gene: TRBV4-2
d_gene: TRBD2
abundance: .
CDR3nt: TGTGCCAGCAGCCAAGAGAGTTCCCGGGTGACTAGCGGGAGCAATGAGCAGTTCTTC
CDR3aa: CASSQESSRVTSGSNEQFF

j_gene: TRBJ2-5
len: 15
v_gene: TRBV6-2/TRBV6-3
d_gene: .
abundance: few
CDR3nt: TGTGCCAGCAGTTACTCGAGGGGGGGAGGAGAGACCCAGTACTTC
CDR3aa: CASSYSRGGGETQYF

j_gene: TRBJ1-1
len: 14
v_gene: TRBV18
d_gene: TRBD1
abundance: .
CDR3nt: TGTGCCAGCTCACAACTGACAGGGACCACTGAAGCTTTCTTT
CDR3aa: CASSQLTGTTEAFF

j_gene: TRBJ2-5
len: 13
v_gene: TRBV29-1
d_gene: .
abundance: .
CDR3nt: TGCAGCGTTCTCATCCCGTTGAGAGAGACCCAGTACTTC
CDR3aa: CSVLIPLRETQYF